A selection of T cell receptor beta chains follows, all from one sample in a study of control samples from healthy donors and cancer patients. Sequencing was performed with immunoSEQ multiplex PCR; in TCRdb, only in-frame clones are kept and a portion is missing. Of 100,000 or so clones in the sample, roughly 86% were seen once. The sequenced sample consisted of blood. Receptors originate from a woman in her 50s in good health. The CDR3 runs from the conserved cysteine through the conserved F or W. D genes are given only for firm matches. Only part of the rows carry a size: once, few, many, or a class if the clone is expanded.

v_gene: TRBV19
j_gene: TRBJ1-5
d_gene: NA
abundance: NA
CDR3nt: TGTGCCAGCCCAAGGGCCCCCCGGTATAGCAATCAGCCCCAGCATTTT
CDR3aa: CASPRAPRYSNQPQHF

v_gene: TRBV5-1
j_gene: TRBJ1-6
d_gene: NA
abundance: NA
CDR3nt: TGCGCCAGCAGCTTGGCCCCGGGAAATAATTCACCCCTCCACTTT
CDR3aa: CASSLAPGNNSPLHF

v_gene: TRBV7-9
j_gene: TRBJ2-7
d_gene: TRBD1
abundance: once
CDR3nt: TGTGCCAGCAGCCCCACCGGGACAGGGGTGGCCGAGCAGTACTTC
CDR3aa: CASSPTGTGVAEQYF

v_gene: TRBV29-1
j_gene: TRBJ2-5
d_gene: NA
abundance: NA
CDR3nt: TGCAGCGTTCCGGGACGCCTGCAAGAGACCCAGTACTTC
CDR3aa: CSVPGRLQETQYF

v_gene: TRBV19
j_gene: TRBJ1-2
d_gene: NA
abundance: once
CDR3nt: TGTGCCAGTAGTATAGATCGGCCAGGGGCTGGCTACACCTTC
CDR3aa: CASSIDRPGAGYTF

v_gene: TRBV6-2/TRBV6-3
j_gene: TRBJ2-1
d_gene: NA
abundance: NA
CDR3nt: TGTGCCAGCAGTTACGCGGCGCCCTACAATGAGCAGTTCTTC
CDR3aa: CASSYAAPYNEQFF

v_gene: TRBV2
j_gene: TRBJ2-7
d_gene: NA
abundance: NA
CDR3nt: TGTGCCACCAGAGAGATCGGTTTATCCTACGAGCAGTACTTC
CDR3aa: CATREIGLSYEQYF

v_gene: TRBV19
j_gene: TRBJ1-2
d_gene: NA
abundance: NA
CDR3nt: TGTGCCAGTACTACAGGGATGGATGGCTACACCTTC
CDR3aa: CASTTGMDGYTF

v_gene: TRBV6-2/TRBV6-3
j_gene: TRBJ1-1
d_gene: NA
abundance: NA
CDR3nt: TGTGCCAGCAGTTATCTACAGGGACCGAACACTGAAGCTTTCTTT
CDR3aa: CASSYLQGPNTEAFF

v_gene: TRBV6-5
j_gene: TRBJ1-1
d_gene: NA
abundance: NA
CDR3nt: TGTGCCACTTCGGACAAGTCTTGGATGAAGGCTGAAGCTTTCTTT
CDR3aa: CATSDKSWMKAEAFF

v_gene: TRBV6-2/TRBV6-3
j_gene: TRBJ2-3
d_gene: NA
abundance: NA
CDR3nt: TGTGCCAGCAGTTACGCCCGGAGGGGGCGCGAAGATACGCAGTATTTT
CDR3aa: CASSYARRGREDTQYF

v_gene: TRBV12-3/TRBV12-4
j_gene: TRBJ2-7
d_gene: NA
abundance: NA
CDR3nt: TGTGCCAGCAGTGCATCCGCCAGCTACGAGCAGTACTTC
CDR3aa: CASSASASYEQYF

v_gene: TRBV9
j_gene: TRBJ2-5
d_gene: TRBD2
abundance: NA
CDR3nt: TGTGCCAGCAGCGTAGCTACCGGGGGGAGGGCCAGAGAGACCCAGTACTTC
CDR3aa: CASSVATGGRARETQYF

v_gene: TRBV6-2/TRBV6-3
j_gene: TRBJ1-5
d_gene: TRBD1
abundance: NA
CDR3nt: TGTGCCAGCAGTCACCTAGGACAGGGGAGCAATCAGCCCCAGCATTTT
CDR3aa: CASSHLGQGSNQPQHF

v_gene: TRBV28
j_gene: TRBJ2-2
d_gene: NA
abundance: NA
CDR3nt: TGTGCCAGCAGTCACCAACCTCGAGCGGGCGGCGGGGAGCTGTTTTTT
CDR3aa: CASSHQPRAGGGELFF

v_gene: TRBV28
j_gene: TRBJ2-1
d_gene: TRBD2
abundance: NA
CDR3nt: TGTGCCAGCAGATTCAGCGGGAGCTACAATGAGCAGTTCTTC
CDR3aa: CASRFSGSYNEQFF

v_gene: TRBV9
j_gene: TRBJ2-3
d_gene: NA
abundance: NA
CDR3nt: TGTGCCAGCAGCTACGGACAGTGGTCTCAAGATACGCAGTATTTT
CDR3aa: CASSYGQWSQDTQYF

v_gene: TRBV19
j_gene: TRBJ2-2
d_gene: TRBD2
abundance: NA
CDR3nt: TGTGCCAGTAGTACGGGACTAGCGGGGACCGGGGAGCTGTTTTTT
CDR3aa: CASSTGLAGTGELFF

v_gene: TRBV18
j_gene: TRBJ1-5
d_gene: NA
abundance: once
CDR3nt: TGTGCCAGCTCGGAGGGTGGAGGGGGGTTGCAGCCCCAGCATTTT
CDR3aa: CASSEGGGGLQPQHF

v_gene: TRBV4-3
j_gene: TRBJ2-5
d_gene: NA
abundance: NA
CDR3nt: TGCGCCAGCAGCCAAGATAAAGGAGGCGGTGAGACCCAGTACTTC
CDR3aa: CASSQDKGGGETQYF

v_gene: TRBV7-3
j_gene: TRBJ2-7
d_gene: TRBD2
abundance: once
CDR3nt: TGTGCCAGCAGCTTAGGGCTAGCGGGAGACGAGCAGTACTTC
CDR3aa: CASSLGLAGDEQYF

v_gene: TRBV4-2
j_gene: TRBJ2-4
d_gene: TRBD2
abundance: once
CDR3nt: TGTGCCAGCCGGCGCGGGGCGGGGGGGGAAAACATTCAGTACTTC
CDR3aa: CASRRGAGGENIQYF

v_gene: TRBV15
j_gene: TRBJ2-5
d_gene: TRBD2
abundance: NA
CDR3nt: TGTGCCACCAGCAGAGTCCGCACCCACCCGGGAGGAGAGGAGACCCAGTACTTC
CDR3aa: CATSRVRTHPGGEETQYF

v_gene: TRBV6-1
j_gene: TRBJ1-4
d_gene: NA
abundance: NA
CDR3nt: TGTGCCAGCAGTGAGAAGTCCGGGGGGCCGGGGGTTTTT
CDR3aa: CASSEKSGGPGVF

v_gene: TRBV5-5
j_gene: TRBJ2-2
d_gene: NA
abundance: NA
CDR3nt: TGTGCCAGCAGCTTTTCCCAGGGGAACACCGGGGAGCTGTTTTTT
CDR3aa: CASSFSQGNTGELFF

v_gene: TRBV19
j_gene: TRBJ1-1
d_gene: TRBD1
abundance: once
CDR3nt: TGTGCCACCTCTAGACAGGGCAGGACTGAAGCTTTCTTT
CDR3aa: CATSRQGRTEAFF

v_gene: TRBV5-1
j_gene: TRBJ2-7
d_gene: NA
abundance: NA
CDR3nt: TGCGCCAGCCAGGTCGACCAGGGAGTTTGGTACGAGCAGTACTTC
CDR3aa: CASQVDQGVWYEQYF

v_gene: TRBV11-3
j_gene: TRBJ2-1
d_gene: NA
abundance: NA
CDR3nt: TGTGCCAGCAGCCGAGCCGGGACGGAGTACAATGAGCAGTTCTTC
CDR3aa: CASSRAGTEYNEQFF

v_gene: TRBV7-2
j_gene: TRBJ1-1
d_gene: NA
abundance: NA
CDR3nt: TGTGCCAGCAGCCCTCACAGCATGAACACTGAAGCTTTCTTT
CDR3aa: CASSPHSMNTEAFF

v_gene: TRBV7-8
j_gene: TRBJ1-5
d_gene: NA
abundance: NA
CDR3nt: TGTGCCAGCCCCCTAGGGCCCCAGCATTTT
CDR3aa: CASPLGPQHF

v_gene: TRBV27
j_gene: TRBJ2-5
d_gene: NA
abundance: NA
CDR3nt: TGTGCCAGCAGTTTACGACAGAGAGAGACCCAGTACTTC
CDR3aa: CASSLRQRETQYF

v_gene: TRBV28
j_gene: TRBJ2-7
d_gene: NA
abundance: NA
CDR3nt: TGTGCCAGCACGACCCTCGGGAGTATTTCCTACGAGCAGTACTTC
CDR3aa: CASTTLGSISYEQYF

v_gene: TRBV18
j_gene: TRBJ1-2
d_gene: NA
abundance: NA
CDR3nt: TGTGCCAGCTCACCACAGAAAGCTAACTATGGCTACACCTTC
CDR3aa: CASSPQKANYGYTF

v_gene: TRBV24-1
j_gene: TRBJ1-3
d_gene: NA
abundance: NA
CDR3nt: TGTGCCACCAGTGATTTTTTACCCACAGACAGGACGAGCTCTGGAAACACCATATATTTT
CDR3aa: CATSDFLPTDRTSSGNTIYF

v_gene: TRBV2
j_gene: TRBJ2-6
d_gene: NA
abundance: NA
CDR3nt: TGTGCCACCCAGGGGGGGTTAGGGGCCAACGTCCTGACTTTC
CDR3aa: CATQGGLGANVLTF

v_gene: TRBV9
j_gene: TRBJ2-2
d_gene: NA
abundance: NA
CDR3nt: TGTGCCAGCGAGCGTGGTTTCGGGACGCCCACCGGGGAGCTGTTTTTT
CDR3aa: CASERGFGTPTGELFF

v_gene: TRBV6-2/TRBV6-3
j_gene: TRBJ2-7
d_gene: NA
abundance: NA
CDR3nt: TGTGCCAGCAGTTACTCTAGGGCAGTCTCCTACGAGCAGTACTTC
CDR3aa: CASSYSRAVSYEQYF

v_gene: TRBV14
j_gene: TRBJ2-7
d_gene: TRBD2
abundance: once
CDR3nt: TGTGCCAGCAGCCAGCAAGCGGGAGTGGGGGAGCAGTACTTC
CDR3aa: CASSQQAGVGEQYF

v_gene: TRBV6-6
j_gene: TRBJ2-2
d_gene: NA
abundance: NA
CDR3nt: TGTGCCAGCAGTTCAGCCGGTACCACCGGGGAGCTGTTTTTT
CDR3aa: CASSSAGTTGELFF

v_gene: TRBV28
j_gene: TRBJ1-5
d_gene: TRBD1
abundance: NA
CDR3nt: TGTGCCAGCAGTTCACCCCGGGACAGTAGCAATCAGCCCCAGCATTTT
CDR3aa: CASSSPRDSSNQPQHF

v_gene: TRBV9
j_gene: TRBJ1-2
d_gene: NA
abundance: NA
CDR3nt: TGTGCCAGCAGTAGGAGGGGGGAAGGCTATGGCTACACCTTC
CDR3aa: CASSRRGEGYGYTF

v_gene: TRBV12-3/TRBV12-4
j_gene: TRBJ1-6
d_gene: NA
abundance: once
CDR3nt: TGTGCCACCCGGACGGCCAATAATTCACCCCTCCACTTT
CDR3aa: CATRTANNSPLHF

v_gene: TRBV19
j_gene: TRBJ1-1
d_gene: NA
abundance: NA
CDR3nt: TGTGCCAGTGTGGGGCCGGGCACTGAAGCTTTCTTT
CDR3aa: CASVGPGTEAFF

v_gene: TRBV7-6
j_gene: TRBJ1-1
d_gene: TRBD1
abundance: NA
CDR3nt: TGTGCCAGCAGACTCCGGGACAGTAAAAACACTGAAGCTTTCTTT
CDR3aa: CASRLRDSKNTEAFF

v_gene: TRBV12-3/TRBV12-4
j_gene: TRBJ2-7
d_gene: NA
abundance: NA
CDR3nt: TGTGCCAGCAGATCCTACCCGCGAGAGCAGTACTTC
CDR3aa: CASRSYPREQYF